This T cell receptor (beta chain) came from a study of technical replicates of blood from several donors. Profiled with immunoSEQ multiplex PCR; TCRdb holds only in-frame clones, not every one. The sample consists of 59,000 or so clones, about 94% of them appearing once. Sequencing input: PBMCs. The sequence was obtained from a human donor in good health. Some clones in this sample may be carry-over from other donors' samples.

CDR3 bases: TGCGCCAGCGAACCGATAGCGGGAGGGACCGGGGAGCTGTTTTTT. This codes for CASEPIAGGTGELFF. The chain joins TRBV5-1 to TRBJ2-2; 11 bases agree with TRBD2. J lost 5 bases, V lost 7 bases, and 7 bases had no gene match. The CDR3 length is 15 residues. Germline V gene lookup returns CDR1 SGHRS and CDR2 YFSETQ. The entire variable domain, with the rest obtained from reference TRBV5-1 and TRBJ2-2, is as follows: KAGVTQTPRYLIKTRGQQVTLSCSPISGHRSVSWYQQTPGQGLQFLFEYFSETQRNKGNFPGRFSGRQFSNSRSEMNVSTLELGDSALYLCASEPIAGGTGELFFGEGSRLTVL.